These T cell receptor beta chains were read from a single sample in a study of T-cell reconstitution after alpha-beta-depleted transplantation in children. TCRdb itself ran the PCR reads through MiXCR, one entry per CDR3 protein. The data hold approximately 6,300 distinct CDR3 sequences, with around 16% observed a single time. The input for sequencing was PBMCs, mostly from graft donor cells, taken 180 days after TCRalphabeta/CD19-depleted stem cell transplant. The receptors here all came from a patient aged 2-10 years who had a stem cell transplant for inherited bone marrow failure, so the T cells may come from the graft donor. Both conserved end residues are part of each CDR3. The D gene is left open where the match is weak. Clone size is stated in some rows and not others, as once, few, many or a class when expanded.

V	D	J	size	DNA	CDR3
TRBV5-8	-	TRBJ2-7	many	TGTGCCAGCAGGCAAGGGGCGTTTAGAGAGCAGTACTTC	CASRQGAFREQYF
TRBV5-4	TRBD2	TRBJ2-1	many	TGTGCCAGCAGCCCCCGGACTAGCGGGAGGGAGGGTGAGCAGTTCTTC	CASSPRTSGREGEQFF
TRBV29-1	-	TRBJ2-3	-	TGCAGCGTTGCACAGCTCACAGATACGCAGTATTTT	CSVAQLTDTQYF
TRBV19	-	TRBJ2-5	many	TGTGCCAGTAGTCTCCTGGGAAGGGCACTCAATCAAGAGACCCAGTACTTC	CASSLLGRALNQETQYF
TRBV4-2	TRBD1	TRBJ2-7	-	TGTGCCAGCAGCCTCCGGCTTCTCTGCCAGGGGGCCTACGAGCAGTACTTC	CASSLRLLCQGAYEQYF
TRBV6-5	-	TRBJ2-7	many	TGTGCCAGCAGTTACTCGAATCCAGGGGGGGGGTACGAGCAGTACTTC	CASSYSNPGGGYEQYF
TRBV6-5	-	TRBJ2-5	many	TGTGCCAGCAGTTACTCGACAGGAGAGACCCAGTACTTC	CASSYSTGETQYF
TRBV7-9	TRBD1	TRBJ1-5	many	TGTGCCAGCAGCTTATCAGGGGGACAGCCCCAGCATTTT	CASSLSGGQPQHF
TRBV7-2	-	TRBJ2-2	many	TGTGCCAGCAGCTTGGAGAACACCGGGGAGCTGTTTTTT	CASSLENTGELFF
TRBV6-1	TRBD1	TRBJ2-7	many	TGTGCCAGCAGTGCCCGACAGGGGGAGCTATACGAGCAGTACTTC	CASSARQGELYEQYF
TRBV7-9	-	TRBJ2-7	many	TGTGCCAGCAGCTTAGAGCCAGGGATCGGCTACGAGCAGTACTTC	CASSLEPGIGYEQYF
TRBV7-7	TRBD2	TRBJ2-5	hyperexpanded	TGTGCTAGCAGCCCTGGACTAGCGGGAGAAGAGACCCAGTACTTC	CASSPGLAGEETQYF
TRBV19	TRBD2	TRBJ2-1	many	TGTGCCAGTGCCCGGGCTAGCGGGGGTCTGACTCTGTTCTTC	CASARASGGLTLFF
TRBV28	-	TRBJ1-5	many	TGTGCCAGCAGTTTCGAGGAGAGTCCTCAGCCCCAGCATTTT	CASSFEESPQPQHF
TRBV20-1	TRBD2	TRBJ2-3	many	TGCAGTGCTAGTCCCCCGCTAGCGGGAGGGCGGGGTAATGTTGATACGCAGTATTTT	CSASPPLAGGRGNVDTQYF
TRBV7-3	TRBD2	TRBJ2-2	once	TGTGCCAGCAGCCCGGGGGGGGCTAGCACCGGGGAGCTGTTTTTT	CASSPGGASTGELFF
TRBV11-2	-	TRBJ1-6	many	TGTGCCAGCAGCTTAGACAGACGCGTCTCCGGGTTTAATTCACCCCTCCACTTT	CASSLDRRVSGFNSPLHF
TRBV20-1	-	TRBJ2-5	many	TGCAGTGCGGACCCGGCAAACCAAGAGACCCAGTACTTC	CSADPANQETQYF
TRBV5-1	-	TRBJ2-7	many	TGCGCCAGCCGGAGGGGGAGGGACGAGCAGTACTTC	CASRRGRDEQYF
TRBV28	TRBD2	TRBJ2-3	-	TGTGCCAGCAGGGGGGGGTCTCGGAGCCATACGCAGTATTTT	CASRGGSRSHTQYF
TRBV7-2	TRBD1	TRBJ2-7	many	TGTGCCAGCAGCTTAGCGCACGGGACAGGCGAGCAGTACTTC	CASSLAHGTGEQYF
TRBV15	-	TRBJ2-1	many	TGTGCCACCAGCACGGCGAGGCTTGGGCAGTTCTTC	CATSTARLGQFF
TRBV4-1	-	TRBJ1-5	few	TGCGCCAGCAGCCAAGAGGGAGGAGGGGCAGAAAGCAATCAGCCCCAGCATTTT	CASSQEGGGAESNQPQHF
TRBV5-1	-	TRBJ1-1	-	TGCGCCAGCAGCCAGTCCGGGGGGGGCGTAACTGAAGCTTTCTTT	CASSQSGGGVTEAFF
TRBV5-1	-	TRBJ2-5	many	TGCGCCAGCAGAAAACATACCCAAGAGACCCAGTACTTC	CASRKHTQETQYF
TRBV7-9	TRBD2	TRBJ2-1	-	TGTGCCAGCAGCAAGCAGCGGGAGAGGAGCTACAATGAGCAGTTCTTC	CASSKQRERSYNEQFF
TRBV4-3	TRBD1	TRBJ2-6	many	TGCGCCAGCAGCCAAGACCCCGACAGGGCCCACGCTGGGGCCAACGTCCTGACTTTC	CASSQDPDRAHAGANVLTF
TRBV5-1	-	TRBJ2-5	many	TGCGCCAGCAGCTTGTTACCGGGGTCGAAGGAGACCCAGTACTTC	CASSLLPGSKETQYF
TRBV21-1	-	TRBJ2-4	-	TGTGCCAACCCGAGGGAGGCCAAAAACATTCAGTACTTC	CANPREAKNIQYF
TRBV7-8	-	TRBJ2-3	many	TGTGCCAGCAGCTTAGGTAGCGTCGGATACACAGATACGCAGTATTTT	CASSLGSVGYTDTQYF
TRBV4-3	-	TRBJ1-2	many	TGCGCCAGCAGCCAAGAGGGGACGGGTTTTGGCTACACCTTC	CASSQEGTGFGYTF
TRBV15	-	TRBJ2-5	-	TGTGCCACCAGCAGAGATTTTAAGGGATCCCAAGAGACCCAGTACTTC	CATSRDFKGSQETQYF
TRBV3-1	TRBD2	TRBJ2-2	many	TGTGCCAGCAGGAAGCGGGAGAACACCGGGGAGCTGTTTTTT	CASRKRENTGELFF
TRBV7-2	TRBD2	TRBJ2-5	many	TGTGCCAGCAGCCGACTCAGCGGGGGAGAGACCCAGTACTTC	CASSRLSGGETQYF
TRBV10-3	-	TRBJ2-5	many	TGTGCCATCAGTGAGAGTGGACAGAGCCAAGAGACCCAGTACTTC	CAISESGQSQETQYF
TRBV9	-	TRBJ2-3	many	TGTGCCAGCAGCCCACTAGGCAGGGGCGAAAACCCTACGCAGTATTTT	CASSPLGRGENPTQYF
TRBV7-2	-	TRBJ2-7	-	TGTGCCAGCAGCCACAGGGTGGCCTACGAGCAGTACTTC	CASSHRVAYEQYF
TRBV28	TRBD2	TRBJ2-1	many	TGTGCCAGCAGTTTCCTTAGCGGGAGGGTTGGCAATGAGCAGCTCTTC	CASSFLSGRVGNEQLF